The present T cell receptor (beta chain) was sequenced within a study of OX40 agonist ivuxolimab in advanced cancers. For the study in its entirety: Ivuxolimab, which targeted the costimulatory receptor OX40 (CD134), was an agonistic, fully human IgG2 monoclonal antibody. Peripheral TCRbeta sequencing aimed to test whether ivuxolimab altered TCR sequence diversity and caused clonal T-cell expansion. Intravenous ivuxolimab was administered to patients every 2 weeks at six dose levels: 0.01, 0.1, 0.3, 1.5, 3 and 10 mg/kg. The monotherapy dose-escalation portion (N ≈ 50 patients) of the phase I ivuxolimab trial is reported in the paper. Prior anti-PD-1, anti-PD-L1 or anti-CTLA-4 therapy was permitted, and approximately 40% of dose-escalation patients had received checkpoint inhibitors. Partial responses occurred in three dose-escalation patients: two with cutaneous melanoma and one with hepatocellular carcinoma. Of the 50 to 55 patients in dose escalation, approximately 20 had hepatocellular carcinoma, about 15 had melanoma, 9 had renal cell carcinoma and 9 had head and neck cancer. In the dose-escalation cohort, roughly 80% of patients were male, and the mean age was approximately 64 years, with a range of 23 to 79. What the authors observed across the whole study: After ivuxolimab, CD8+ T cells had more expanded clones than CD4+ T cells on average. At doses of 0.1 to 3.0 mg/kg, clonal expansion of both CD4+ and CD8+ blood T cells was observed from baseline to week 6. Low levels of normalized T-cell clonal expansion were also seen in some patients who did not respond. The antigen specificity of the peripheral T cells that underwent clonal expansion was not determined. Partial responders in the 0.1-3.0 mg/kg groups had among the lowest normalized peripheral clonal expansion, especially among CD8+ T cells.

For sequencing of the TCRbeta CDR3 region, genomic DNA was extracted from the sorted cells. The immunoSEQ Assay was used to sequence the TCRbeta CDR3 regions. Held by TCRdb, this immuneACCESS table contains in-frame sequences only and omits some clones. Under half of the omission traces to an unresolved V gene where checked; the cause of the rest is unknown. The sample table holds tens of thousands of clones, of which 90% to 95% were seen once. Around 2.5% of the sample belongs to the ten largest clones. Patients with autoimmune disease history or receiving systemic immunosuppression were excluded from the trial. Peripheral blood for TCR sequencing was drawn from every dose cohort at baseline, at cycle 4 day 1 and at cycle 7 day 1. Samples were obtained from an open-label, multicenter, first-in-human phase I dose-escalation trial of ivuxolimab. The trial enrolled adults with locally advanced or metastatic head and neck squamous cell, hepatocellular, melanoma or renal cell carcinoma. Before TCR sequencing, CD4+ T cells and CD8+ T cells were sorted from peripheral blood as separate populations.

CDR1 and CDR2 were assigned from the germline V gene as KGHSH and LQKENI. Its CDR3 holds 13 amino acids, cysteine through phenylalanine. The sequence is cut down to CDR3 DNA, 39 bases in frame from base 1. V is pruned by 3 bases and J by 5 bases, leaving 0 bases of the junction without a gene match. A note on this clone: Its antigen is still unknown. It has no much larger one-base neighbor in the sample; base qualities were not kept. This sample includes further DNA sequences coding for the same CDR3.

The sample here was CD4+ or CD8+ T cells sorted from blood, taken in a trial of the OX40 agonist ivuxolimab. This TCR derives from an adult with an advanced solid tumor such as melanoma, head and neck, liver or kidney cancer. Recombination connected TRBV18 to TRBJ2-5; 10 of the junction bases match TRBD1. The CDR3 loop reads CASSPGQGETQYF. The sequenced DNA is TGTGCCAGCTCACCGGGACAGGGGGAGACCCAGTACTTC. The reference TRBV18 and TRBJ2-5 proteins fill in what lies around the CDR3, so the full variable domain reads NAGVMQNPRHLVRRRGQEARLRCSPMKGHSHVYWYRQLPEEGLKFMVYLQKENIIDESGMPKERFSAEFPKEGPSILRIQQVVRGDSAAYFCASSPGQGETQYFGPGTRLLVL.